This TCR beta chain is from a study of control samples from healthy donors and cancer patients. The repertoire was sequenced with immunoSEQ multiplex PCR; TCRdb's copy has only in-frame clones and lacks some. The sample is made up of about 190,000 clones, and the top ten hold 2% to 2.5% of it. The CDR3 runs to 13 residues. With 0 bases removed from V and 5 bases from J, the gap between germline ends came to 8 bases. Germline CDR1 is SGHRS and CDR2 is YFSETQ. The receptor was isolated from a woman between 25 and 40 years old in good health. Sequencing was done on a sample of blood. V gene TRBV5-1 combines with J gene TRBJ1-2, with D unresolved. CDR3 in amino acids: CASSLVMGYGYTF. Here the CDR3 DNA reads TGCGCCAGCAGCTTGGTTATGGGGTATGGCTACACCTTC. The full variable domain, rest sourced from reference TRBV5-1 and TRBJ1-2, is KAGVTQTPRYLIKTRGQQVTLSCSPISGHRSVSWYQQTPGQGLQFLFEYFSETQRNKGNFPGRFSGRQFSNSRSEMNVSTLELGDSALYLCASSLVMGYGYTFGSGTRLTVV.